These 21 T cell receptor beta chains came from one sample sequenced in a study of identical twins. MiXCR, run by TCRdb on the 5' RACE reads, gives a single entry per CDR3 protein. The sample holds about 390,000 distinct CDR3 sequences; 9% are singletons and the top ten take 7.5% to 9.5%. The sample consisted of naive T cells sorted from blood. All receptors come from a woman aged 50 to 60 in good health.

The rearrangement links TRBV13 to TRBJ2-3, with D perhaps TRBD2 (5 bases). This CDR3 is 14 amino acids long. CDR1 is PRHDT, CDR2 FYEKMQ, per germline (reference sequence). V was shortened by 4 bases and J by 6 bases, with 14 bases between the two germline ends. This CDR3 is CASSSGEGADTQYF. In nucleotides, the CDR3 is TGTGCCAGCAGCTCTGGAGAGGGCGCGGATACGCAGTATTTT.

This clonotype was observed at least ten times. This rearrangement joins TRBV4-1 to TRBJ2-2; the D gene is possibly TRBD2 (5 bases). Germline CDR1 is MGHRA and CDR2 is YSYEKL. Between the trimmed V and J ends, which lost 2 bases and 0 bases, there was a span of 19 bases. CDR3 length equals 19 residues. The CDR3 bases are TGCGCCAGCAGCCAATTAGCACTAGGCCTAGACTCGAACACCGGGGAGCTGTTTTTT. It codes for CASSQLALGLDSNTGELFF.

The table lists this clonotype with many counts. Here the CDR3 reads CASSLDGGNTEAFF. The CDR3 coding sequence is TGCGCCAGCAGCTTGGACGGGGGAAACACTGAAGCTTTCTTT. The genes are TRBV5-1 and TRBJ1-1; the D gene is possibly TRBD1 (5 bases). There are 14 residues in the CDR3. Between the trimmed V and J ends, which lost 0 bases and 2 bases, there was a span of 8 bases. In germline, CDR1 is SGHRS, CDR2 YFSETQ.

The sample holds a few counts of this clonotype. This chain connects TRBV24-1 to TRBJ2-1; TRBD2 matches 9 bases. Trimming took 3 bases from V and 8 from J; bases not matched to a gene: 10. Germline V gene data show CDR1 as KGHDR and CDR2 as SFDVKD. The CDR3 sequence is 16 residues long. The CDR3 loop reads CATSDRSGSLAHEQFF. CDR3 bases: TGTGCCACCAGTGATCGTAGCGGGAGTTTGGCCCATGAGCAGTTCTTC.

This clonotype was seen repeatedly, ten times or more. The chain recombines TRBV25-1 with TRBJ2-3; D remains unclear. CDR1 and CDR2 from the germline V gene are MGHDK and SYGVNS. The CDR3 loop spans 13 amino acids. Trimming took off 6 bases at V and 0 bases at J, with 7 bases between the two ends. CDR3 region: CASSGSSTDTQYF. CDR3 DNA sequence: TGTGCCAGCAGCGGGTCTAGCACAGATACGCAGTATTTT. Complete variable domain (other parts from reference TRBV25-1 and TRBJ2-3): EADIYQTPRYLVIGTGKKITLECSQTMGHDKMYWYQQDPGMELHLIHYSYGVNSTEKGDLSSESTVSRIRTEHFPLTLESARPSHTSQYLCASSGSSTDTQYFGPGTRLTVL.

The chain joins TRBV4-2 to TRBJ2-1; D is undetermined. The V gene's germline CDR1 is LGHNA and CDR2 YNFKEQ. The CDR3 has 15 residues. V was pared by 0 bases and J by 13 bases, with 19 bases between. The CDR3 DNA is TGTGCCAGCAGCCAAGATCCCGGTAACGAAAGGCCCCAGTTCTTC. Its translation: CASSQDPGNERPQFF.

This clonotype was counted many times. The chain recombines TRBV7-2 with TRBJ2-1; 13 bases match TRBD2. J gave up 10 bases and V 8 bases, and 5 bases lay outside the gene matches. Germline values: CDR1 SGHTA, CDR2 FQGNSA. The CDR3 extends over 13 amino acids. This chain's CDR3 is CASGLAGEGEQFF. In nucleotides, the CDR3 is TGTGCCAGCGGACTAGCGGGGGAAGGGGAGCAGTTCTTC.

This chain joins TRBV6-5 and TRBJ1-2, with 9 nucleotides matching TRBD1. CDR1 is MNHEY, CDR2 SVGAGI, per germline. This CDR3 spans 13 amino acids. The V gene end was trimmed by 2 bases and the J gene end by 8 bases; junction bases not matched to a gene: 3. The CDR3 protein is CASSYRQGGGYTF. In nucleotides, the CDR3 is TGTGCCAGCAGTTACCGACAGGGGGGGGGCTACACCTTC.

This clonotype was seen a few times. The chain has TRBV14 and TRBJ2-5, with D unresolved. This CDR3 region has 12 residues. V was cut by 6 bases and J by 1 base, with 6 bases left in between. Germline CDR1 SGHDN, CDR2 FVKESK. For the CDR3, the DNA is TGTGCCAGCAGTTCCTTCCAAGAGACCCAGTACTTC. Its protein is CASSSFQETQYF.

The table lists this clonotype with a few counts. J is TRBJ1-1 and V is TRBV5-1, with D maybe TRBD1 (5 bases). Trimming took off 5 bases at V and 0 bases at J, with 17 bases between the two ends. CDR1 and CDR2 from the germline V gene are SGHRS and YFSETQ. CDR3 length: 16 amino acids. The DNA for the CDR3 is TGCGCCAGCAGTCAGAATCACAGGTCACTGAACACTGAAGCTTTCTTT. Translating gives CASSQNHRSLNTEAFF.

The V call is TRBV4-1, the J call TRBJ2-1, with 8 bases fitting TRBD1. J lost 8 bases, V lost 4 bases, and 13 bases had no gene match. The CDR3 totals 16 residues. Germline assignment: CDR1 MGHRA and CDR2 YSYEKL. CDR3 bases: TGCGCCAGCAGCCGGGATCCGGGACAGGTGGGACATGAGCAGTTCTTC. Amino acids: CASSRDPGQVGHEQFF.

In its sample, this clonotype was seen many times. The chain carries TRBV5-1 and TRBJ2-1; perhaps TRBD2 as D (6 bases). The length of the CDR3 is 16 residues. Deletions cut 0 bases from V and 2 bases from J, with 12 bases between. The germline gives CDR1 SGHRS, CDR2 YFSETQ. The CDR3 DNA reads TGCGCCAGCAGCTTGGGTTCGGGAGCACCCTACAATGAGCAGTTCTTC. As protein: CASSLGSGAPYNEQFF. Looking up the rest from reference TRBV5-1 and TRBJ2-1 gives the full variable domain: KAGVTQTPRYLIKTRGQQVTLSCSPISGHRSVSWYQQTPGQGLQFLFEYFSETQRNKGNFPGRFSGRQFSNSRSEMNVSTLELGDSALYLCASSLGSGAPYNEQFFGPGTRLTVL.

The chain links TRBV9 to TRBJ1-2; D is perhaps TRBD1 (6 bases). Trimming cost V 3 bases and J 1 base, with 22 bases left between them. CDR3 length equals 18 residues. Per germline, CDR1 SGDLS and CDR2 YYNGEE. The CDR3 coding sequence is TGTGCCAGCAGCGCCAGCCGGGACATGGGATGGGATAACTATGGCTACACCTTC. This encodes CASSASRDMGWDNYGYTF.

This clonotype was detected only a few times. This sequence joins TRBV29-1 and TRBJ2-1; no reliable D call. CDR3 length: 13 amino acids. Trimming took off 4 bases at V and 7 bases at J, with 14 bases between the two ends. Germline-derived CDR1 and CDR2 are SQVTM and ANQGSEA. The CDR3: CSVVTPPNNEQFF. CDR3 nucleotide sequence: TGCAGCGTTGTGACTCCTCCTAATAATGAGCAGTTCTTC.

This clonotype was counted a few times. The chain has TRBV5-1 and TRBJ2-5; 9 bases are shared with TRBD1. The CDR3 contains 17 residues. The junction had 12 bases not matched to a gene; V was cut back by 1 base and J by 5 bases. In germline, CDR1 is SGHRS, CDR2 YFSETQ. In nucleotides, the CDR3 is TGCGCCAGCAGCTTGTCTTCCGGACAGGGGTTTTCTGAGACCCAGTACTTC. As protein: CASSLSSGQGFSETQYF.

The CDR3 DNA reads as TGTGCCAGCAGCCGCGGGACAGCGAGCTCTGGGGCCAACGTCCTGACTTTC. It codes for CASSRGTASSGANVLTF. This rearrangement joins TRBV5-6 to TRBJ2-6; D is possibly TRBD1 (7 bases). Germline V lookup: CDR1 SGHDT, CDR2 YYEEEE. Trimming shortened V by 4 bases and J by 0 bases, and 14 bases separated the two germline ends. The CDR3 is 17 residues long.

The V gene is TRBV18, the J gene TRBJ2-2, with a weak D call TRBD2 (6 bases). The CDR3 runs 15 residues. Germline CDR1 and CDR2: KGHSH and LQKENI. V was clipped by 3 bases and J by 5 bases, with 13 bases between them. CDR3 nucleotide sequence: TGTGCCAGCTCACCGGATAGCGGAAAAACCGGGGAGCTGTTTTTT. Translation: CASSPDSGKTGELFF.

The V call is TRBV4-1, the J call TRBJ2-1; D might be TRBD2 (5 bases). The CDR3 length is 14 residues. Germline V gives CDR1 MGHRA, CDR2 YSYEKL. Trimming removed 4 bases at V and 8 bases at J, with 15 bases between. DNA of the CDR3: TGCGCCAGCAGCCCAATCGATGCTAGCTATGAGCAGTTCTTC. It codes for CASSPIDASYEQFF.

V is TRBV3-1 and J is TRBJ1-5; D is possibly TRBD1 (5 bases). With 1 base removed from V and 7 bases from J, the gap between germline ends came to 14 bases. Germline V gene data show CDR1 as LGHDT and CDR2 as YNNKEL (reference sequence). The CDR3 totals 15 residues. CDR3 DNA sequence: TGTGCCAGCAGCCAAGCGCAGGGCCGCGGACAGCCCCAGCATTTT. It specifies CASSQAQGRGQPQHF. The variable domain in full, completed from reference TRBV3-1 and TRBJ1-5, reads DTAVSQTPKYLVTQMGNDKSIKCEQNLGHDTMYWYKQDSKKFLKIMFSYNNKELIINETVPNRFSPKSPDKAHLNLHINSLELGDSAVYFCASSQAQGRGQPQHFGDGTRLSIL.

This clonotype was counted a few times. V usage is TRBV15 and J usage is TRBJ2-4; 11 bases fit TRBD1. Germline V gene lookup returns CDR1 LNHNV and CDR2 YYDKDF (reference sequence). The CDR3 covers 15 residues. V lost 4 bases, J lost 8 bases, and 7 bases stayed unmatched. The CDR3 nucleotides read TGTGCCACCAGCAAAAGGACAGGGGGCGAAGACATTCAGTACTTC. It is translated as CATSKRTGGEDIQYF.

Only a few counts were recorded for this clonotype. V is TRBV6-2 or TRBV6-3 and J is TRBJ1-4; 7 bases are a match to TRBD1. Looked up from germline, CDR1 is MNHEY and CDR2 is SVGEGT. V gave up 7 bases and J gave up 8 bases; unmatched junction bases: 10. There are 14 residues in the CDR3. CDR3 sequence reads: CASNPGQDGEKLFF. CDR3 sequence (DNA): TGTGCCAGCAACCCCGGACAGGACGGGGAAAAACTGTTTTTT.